This T cell receptor beta chain stems from a study of T cells after posttransplantation cyclophosphamide. Study observations and caveats: Skin or GI-infiltrating T cells shared few TRB sequences with blood. Donor-recipient repertoire similarity was low at 1-2 months, rising over year one. Recipient CMV seropositivity and CMV reactivation strongly tracked TRB clonality.

Treatment was busulfan-fludarabine conditioning, a marrow graft, and cyclophosphamide on days +3 and +4. The repertoire was sequenced with immunoSEQ multiplex PCR; TCRdb's copy has only in-frame clones and lacks some. This sample has over 10,000 clones, with roughly 2% found just once. Concerning this clone: As yet, its antigen is unknown.

Sequences were derived from PBMCs, sampled after allogeneic stem cell transplant with posttransplant cyclophosphamide. The clonotype comes from a male patient younger than 45 who received an allogeneic stem cell transplant from a related donor, was CMV-positive, and had no GVHD. Some T cells may be the graft donor's.

The chain's CDR3 is CASSGTSNEQYF. CDR3 sequence (DNA): TGTGCCAGCTCAGGGACTAGCAATGAGCAGTACTTC. V and J are TRBV18 and TRBJ2-5, with 9 nucleotides matching TRBD2. The CDR3 is 12 residues long. With V trimmed by 5 bases and J by 11 bases, 6 bases remained unmatched. CDR1 is KGHSH, CDR2 LQKENI, per germline.